This TCR beta chain was observed in a study of blood T cell repertoires in COVID-19. The CDR3 is made up of 14 amino acids. Germline assignment: CDR1 SGHTA and CDR2 FQGNSA. Trimming took off 5 bases at V and 11 bases at J, with 16 bases between the two ends. Enrollees, about 18 to 95 years old, lived in approximately 25 US areas. The assay was immunoSEQ multiplex PCR, and TCRdb's table has in-frame clones only and misses some. The profile covers fewer than 250,000 clones, with approximately 80% appearing a single time and about 1.7% taken by the ten largest. The sample comprised PBMCs or T cells enriched from blood (not recorded which). The sequence derives from a man aged 55 to 70 who had recovered from COVID-19. V usage is TRBV7-2 and J usage is TRBJ1-6; tentative D call: TRBD1 (6 bases). In nucleotides, the CDR3 is TGTGCCAGCAGCATACAGGGAGAGGGGGCACCCCTCCACTTT. Residues: CASSIQGEGAPLHF. The full variable domain, rest sourced from reference TRBV7-2 and TRBJ1-6, is GAGVSQSPSNKVTEKGKDVELRCDPISGHTALYWYRQSLGQGLEFLIYFQGNSAPDKSGLPSDRFSAERTGGSVSTLTIQRTQQEDSAVYLCASSIQGEGAPLHFGNGTRLTVT.